There are many counts of the clone carrying this TCR beta chain. Its antigen is undetermined. These data originate in a study of T cells in Graves' hyperthyroidism and ophthalmopathy. As for the study in general: Once the initial diagnosis was made, peripheral blood was obtained before any treatment. Findings and limits, study-wide: Ophthalmopathy and stable hyperthyroidism were separated by a 13 V-J model. Blood also showed most of the thyroid clonotypes that were expanded above 0.001.

The TCR beta CDR3 regions underwent amplification using RNA transcripts as the source. The HTBI set primed first-round TCR CDR3 RT-PCR. Each CDR3 protein gets one entry after TCRdb re-called the multiplex PCR reads with MiXCR. The sample lists a few hundred thousand distinct CDR3 sequences, about 15% occurring once. V gave up 3 bases and J gave up 4 bases; unmatched junction bases: 7. CDR3 length equals 16 residues. Germline V gives CDR1 SNHLY, CDR2 FYNNEI. Sequenced: blood. The source is a woman in her late teens or twenties with Graves' hyperthyroidism. V and J are TRBV2 and TRBJ2-1; 9 bases are a match to TRBD2. This chain's CDR3 is CASSDRRLAGYNEQFF. The CDR3 DNA is TGTGCCAGCAGTGACAGACGTCTAGCGGGATACAATGAGCAGTTCTTC.